These T cell receptor beta chains were read from a single sample in a study of T cells after yellow fever vaccination. TCRdb itself ran the 5' RACE reads through MiXCR, one entry per CDR3 protein. Of a few hundred thousand distinct CDR3 sequences in the sample, 10% to 15% were seen once. Sequenced here: CD4+ T cells sorted from PBMCs, sampled 45 days after the yellow fever booster vaccination. The receptors shown here come from a man aged 25-40 years who received the YFV17D yellow fever vaccine. Each CDR3 is given with its conserved first and last residue. A row's size may be missing; if present it is once, few, many or a size class.

j_gene,abundance,len,v_gene,CDR3aa
TRBJ2-2,few,16,TRBV27,CASRNRLAENTGELFF
TRBJ2-1,few,17,TRBV7-2,CASSQNYGTSRGNEQFF
TRBJ2-7,few,19,TRBV5-1,CASSLGTGMGLAGVYEQYF
TRBJ2-2,many,14,TRBV7-2,CASSRDGNTGELFF
TRBJ2-1,.,13,TRBV19,CASNDYRGGEQFF
TRBJ2-5,few,14,TRBV12-3/TRBV12-4,CASTGLVGGGTQYF
TRBJ2-5,few,14,TRBV10-3,CAISGGAGGETQYF
TRBJ2-4,few,13,TRBV20-1,CSAPRQGQNIQYF
TRBJ2-5,.,14,TRBV5-6,CASSWWTSEETQYF
TRBJ2-7,few,16,TRBV7-2,CASSLGRTSGSHEQYF
TRBJ1-1,.,15,TRBV9,CASSGRTGRGTEAFF
TRBJ1-4,few,14,TRBV20-1,CSARSGSKREKLFF
TRBJ2-1,few,17,TRBV20-1,CSARGSDSGRAYNEQFF
TRBJ2-7,.,15,TRBV12-3/TRBV12-4,CASSPGVRSGGRQYF
TRBJ2-4,.,13,TRBV7-3,CASSLEGLAIQYF
TRBJ1-4,.,15,TRBV5-1,CASSFQDATNEKLFF
TRBJ2-2,.,15,TRBV7-2,CASSLRDRGAGELFF
TRBJ1-1,few,16,TRBV7-2,CASSSTKGGMNTEAFF
TRBJ2-1,many,13,TRBV20-1,CSASGILYNEQFF
TRBJ2-7,.,13,TRBV10-2,CASIPQDTYEQYF
TRBJ1-5,.,15,TRBV7-2,CASSFISGAVQPQHF
TRBJ2-7,.,12,TRBV2,CASRMGGGVEYF
TRBJ2-2,few,18,TRBV7-2,CASSLRLAGGGNTGELFF
TRBJ2-5,.,15,TRBV20-1,CSAIPDRGYDETQYF
TRBJ2-5,few,15,TRBV6-2/TRBV6-3,CASSYSSGGQETQYF
TRBJ1-1,.,14,TRBV12-3/TRBV12-4,CASSPTGVNTEAFF
TRBJ2-5,.,13,TRBV12-3/TRBV12-4,CASSLGGEPTQYF